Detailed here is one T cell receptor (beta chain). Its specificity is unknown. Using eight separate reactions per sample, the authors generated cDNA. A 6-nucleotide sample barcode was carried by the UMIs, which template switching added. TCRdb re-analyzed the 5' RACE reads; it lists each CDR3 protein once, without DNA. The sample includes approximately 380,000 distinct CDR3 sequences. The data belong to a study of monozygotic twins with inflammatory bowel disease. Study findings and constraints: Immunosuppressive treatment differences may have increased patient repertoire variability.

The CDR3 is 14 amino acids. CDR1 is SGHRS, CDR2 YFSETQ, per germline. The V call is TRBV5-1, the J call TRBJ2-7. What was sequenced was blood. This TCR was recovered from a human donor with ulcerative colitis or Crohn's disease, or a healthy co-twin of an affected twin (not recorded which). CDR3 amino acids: CASSLGNADYEQYF.